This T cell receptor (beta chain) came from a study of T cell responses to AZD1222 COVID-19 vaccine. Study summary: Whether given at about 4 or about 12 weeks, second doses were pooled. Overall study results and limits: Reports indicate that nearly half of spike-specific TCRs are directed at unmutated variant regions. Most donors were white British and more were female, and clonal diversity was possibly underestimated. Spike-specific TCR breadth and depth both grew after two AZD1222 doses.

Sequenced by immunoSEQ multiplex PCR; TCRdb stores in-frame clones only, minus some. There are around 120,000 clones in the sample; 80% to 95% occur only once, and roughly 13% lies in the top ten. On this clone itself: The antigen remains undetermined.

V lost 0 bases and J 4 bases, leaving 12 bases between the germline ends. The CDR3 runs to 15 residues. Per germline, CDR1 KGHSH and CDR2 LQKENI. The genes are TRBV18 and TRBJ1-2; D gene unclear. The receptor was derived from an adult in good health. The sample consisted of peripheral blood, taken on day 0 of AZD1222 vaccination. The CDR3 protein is CASSPPEGRSYGYTF. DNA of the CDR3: TGTGCCAGCTCACCACCCGAGGGTCGCAGCTATGGCTACACCTTC.